This T cell receptor beta chain appears in the sequencing data of a study of blood T cells in healthy people across ages. Donors were systemically healthy Caucasian individuals from Russia aged roughly 6 to 95 years. Trimming removed 7 bases from V and 0 bases from J, with 12 bases in between. Germline V gives CDR1 SEHNR, CDR2 FQNEAQ (reference sequence). This CDR3 region has 14 residues. A second PCR, run for about 7 to 11 cycles, used a sample-barcoded 5' primer plus a J-beta primer mix. Unique molecular identifiers of 12 random nucleotides labeled each cDNA. TCRdb processed the 5' RACE reads anew with MiXCR; each CDR3 protein has one entry. The sample carries 800,000 to 1,000,000 distinct CDR3 sequences, about 44% recorded once. In the case of this clonotype: Antigen specificity is unknown.

General study points: Both higher diversity and more naive CD4+ cells marked long-lived donors when set against aged donors.

The J gene is TRBJ1-1, the V gene TRBV7-9; D possibly corresponds to TRBD1 (5 bases). This TCR derives from a young man in good health. The sequenced sample was blood. The chain's CDR3 is CASTIPTVNTEAFF. The CDR3 nucleotides are TGTGCCAGCACCATACCGACAGTGAACACTGAAGCTTTCTTT.